A selection of T cell receptor beta chains follows, all from one sample in a study of CD8 T cells in Susac syndrome. Each CDR3 protein gets one entry after TCRdb re-called the immunoSEQ multiplex PCR reads with MiXCR. The sample includes under 550,000 distinct CDR3 sequences, approximately 85% of them seen just once. The specimen was CD8+ T cells from PBMCs. These receptors all stem from a human donor with multiple sclerosis. The CDR3 runs from the conserved cysteine through the conserved F or W. Fields, in order: clone size, V gene, J gene, D gene, CDR3 DNA, CDR3 protein. D genes are given only for firm matches. Expanded clones get a size class; other rows say once, few or many, or leave the size out.

>-|TRBV5-1|TRBJ2-2|TRBD1
TGCGCCAGCAGCTTTTTCTTAGGGGGCGACACCGGGGAGCTGTTTTTT
CASSFFLGGDTGELFF
>-|TRBV7-6|TRBJ2-7|TRBD2
TGTGCCAGCAGCTTAGTCCCGTTGGGACTAGGTAGCGAGCAGTACTTC
CASSLVPLGLGSEQYF
>-|TRBV20-1|TRBJ1-1|TRBD1
TGCAGGGGGCAGACAGGGATGAGCACTGAAGCTTTCTTT
CRGQTGMSTEAFF
>-|TRBV27|TRBJ1-1|-
TGTGCCAGCAGTTTATATGACACCACTACAGGGACTGAAGCTTTCTTT
CASSLYDTTTGTEAFF
>-|TRBV12-3/TRBV12-4|TRBJ2-7|-
TGTGCCAGCAGTTTCTCGTATGCCCCCGAGCAGTACTTC
CASSFSYAPEQYF
>-|TRBV29-1|TRBJ1-3|-
TGCAGCGTTAGTCAGGCCGCCTCTGGAAACACCATATATTTT
CSVSQAASGNTIYF
>-|TRBV27|TRBJ1-6|TRBD1
TGTGCCAGCAGTTTAATGGGACAGGGACCTTATAGATCACCCCTCCACTTT
CASSLMGQGPYRSPLHF
>once|TRBV5-5|TRBJ1-1|-
TGTGCCAGCATGTCAGGACACCTGAACACTGAAGCTTTCTTT
CASMSGHLNTEAFF
>-|TRBV11-3|TRBJ2-1|TRBD1
TGTGCCAGCAGCCCCCTCGGACAGGGAGCTTACAATGAGCAGTTCTTC
CASSPLGQGAYNEQFF
>once|TRBV6-7|TRBJ1-2|-
TGTGCCAGCCCAATTTATGACGGCGACTATGGCTACACCTTC
CASPIYDGDYGYTF
>-|TRBV25-1|TRBJ1-4|TRBD1
TGTGCCAGCAGTGAGCGACAGGGGGGGGAAAAACTGTTTTTT
CASSERQGGEKLFF
>-|TRBV6-5|TRBJ2-1|TRBD2
TGTGCCAGCAGTTACTTCCCCGGGACTAGCGGATCCTCGAACAATGAGCAGTTCTTC
CASSYFPGTSGSSNNEQFF
>-|TRBV19|TRBJ1-1|-
TGTGCCAGTAGTTTCTCAGGCCCCACTGAAGCTTTCTTT
CASSFSGPTEAFF
>-|TRBV28|TRBJ1-5|-
TGTGCCAGCAGTGCCCACGGGTTGGGTCAGCCCCAGCATTTT
CASSAHGLGQPQHF
>-|TRBV29-1|TRBJ2-7|-
TGCAGCGCCCAGGGCGGCAGCTCCTACGAGCAGTACTTC
CSAQGGSSYEQYF
>-|TRBV7-9|TRBJ2-7|-
TGTGCCAGCAGCCTTATCGACGAGCAGTACTTC
CASSLIDEQYF
>-|TRBV5-4|TRBJ2-3|TRBD1
TGTGCCAGCAGCTTAGGGACAGGGGAGGCAGATACGCAGTATTTT
CASSLGTGEADTQYF
>-|TRBV5-1|TRBJ1-2|TRBD1
TGCGCCAGCAGCTTTGAGGGACAGACCCTAGAAAACACCTTC
CASSFEGQTLENTF
>-|TRBV2|TRBJ2-1|TRBD1
TGTGCCAGCAGTGCATTAAGGGGACAGGGGTGGAATGAGCAGTTCTTC
CASSALRGQGWNEQFF
>-|TRBV14|TRBJ2-2|TRBD2
TGTGCCAGCAGCCAAGGTCTAGCGGGGGGACGAAAGGACACCGGGGAGCTGTTTTTT
CASSQGLAGGRKDTGELFF
>-|TRBV6-1|TRBJ1-2|-
TGTGCCAGCAGTGAACTACTGGACTACGGGGGCTACACCTTC
CASSELLDYGGYTF
>-|TRBV24-1|TRBJ2-1|-
TGTGCCACCAGTGATTCATCCTACAATGAGCAGTTCTTC
CATSDSSYNEQFF
>-|TRBV4-1|TRBJ2-2|TRBD1
TGCGCCAGCAGCCGGACAGGGATGGACACCGGGGAGCTGTTTTTT
CASSRTGMDTGELFF
>-|TRBV5-1|TRBJ2-2|-
TGCGCCAGCAGCCCGGGATGGGGAAACGGGGAGCTGTTTTTT
CASSPGWGNGELFF
>-|TRBV27|TRBJ2-1|-
TGTGCCAGCAGTTTAGCCGGACGGACGTTCTCCTACAATGAGCAGTTCTTC
CASSLAGRTFSYNEQFF
>-|TRBV4-1|TRBJ2-1|TRBD1
TGCGCCAGCAGCCATCCCTGGACAGGTGAATTCAATGAGCAGTTCTTC
CASSHPWTGEFNEQFF
>few|TRBV6-5|TRBJ2-7|-
TGTGCCAGCAGTTACTTTGCGGGCCAGCACGAGCAGTACTTC
CASSYFAGQHEQYF
>-|TRBV27|TRBJ1-5|-
TGTGCCAGCAGTTCAGGGCCACGGGGCGGGCCCCAGCATTTT
CASSSGPRGGPQHF
>-|TRBV20-1|TRBJ2-5|-
TGCAGTGCACACGTGTACGGGACCCAGTACTTC
CSAHVYGTQYF
>few|TRBV7-2|TRBJ2-7|-
TGTGCCAGCAGCTTAGGGTCTCAGGGCTCCTACGAGCAGTACTTC
CASSLGSQGSYEQYF
>-|TRBV27|TRBJ2-3|-
TGTGCCAGCAGTCCGGCCGCGGCAGGGATTGATAGCACAGATACGCAGTATTTT
CASSPAAAGIDSTDTQYF
>-|TRBV19|TRBJ2-7|-
TGTGCCAGTAGTATTACAGTAGGGTACGAGCAGTACTTC
CASSITVGYEQYF
>-|TRBV5-6|TRBJ2-1|-
TGTGCCAGCAGCTTGGCTGGGGGACCGGTCTTTTCTTACAATGAGCAGTTCTTC
CASSLAGGPVFSYNEQFF
>-|TRBV30|TRBJ1-1|-
TGTGCCTGGACCCCGAACGTGAACACTGAAGCTTTCTTT
CAWTPNVNTEAFF
>-|TRBV12-3/TRBV12-4|TRBJ2-1|-
TGTGCCAGCAGTTTAGGGGTGGGGGCAGGCGATGAGCAGTTCTTC
CASSLGVGAGDEQFF
>-|TRBV5-4|TRBJ2-2|TRBD2
TGTGCCAGCAGTCGGGGACTACCGTCCTTAAACACCGGGGAGCTGTTTTTT
CASSRGLPSLNTGELFF
>-|TRBV19|TRBJ2-1|TRBD2
TGTGCCAGTAGTATAGATTCTCGTGGGGGGACTACCTACAATGAGCAGTTCTTC
CASSIDSRGGTTYNEQFF
>-|TRBV11-2|TRBJ2-3|-
TGTGCCAGTGCTTATGCAGGAGATACGCAGTATTTT
CASAYAGDTQYF
>-|TRBV7-9|TRBJ2-1|TRBD2
TGTGCCAGCAGACTAGCGGGAGATGTTCGGAATGAGCAGTTCTTC
CASRLAGDVRNEQFF
>few|TRBV27|TRBJ2-5|TRBD1
TGTGCCAGCAGTCTGGAACCTTACAGGGGGCGAGAGACCCAGTACTTC
CASSLEPYRGRETQYF
>-|TRBV12-3/TRBV12-4|TRBJ1-5|-
TGTGCCAGCAGTTTGGTGGGGGCCCTATATCAGCCCCAGCATTTT
CASSLVGALYQPQHF